The present entry profiles one T cell receptor (beta chain) with its context. This clone was observed a handful of times. The target of this receptor is not known. It has no much larger one-base neighbor in the sample; base qualities were not kept. The sample comes from a study of cytomegalovirus exposure and HLA in healthy donors (dated by TCRdb to 2016 to 2017). Broadly, across the study: In an earlier analysis of under 600 of the donors, around 300 Gb of sequence data and 90 million to 130 million unique TCR beta sequences from 150 million to 200 million T cells were reported. An early release covering roughly 600 HLA-typed donors comprised 250 to 350 gigabases of sequencing data and around 80 million unique TCR sequences. Among the roughly 400 genotyped donors, 75% to 90% belonged to the genetic ancestry cluster associated with self-reported Caucasian donors. The study aimed to test whether cataloging public T cell receptors could reveal signatures of past pathogen exposure. The T cell repertoires of several hundred subjects were profiled by immunosequencing and related to cytomegalovirus serostatus. Besides the first cohort of roughly 640 subjects, a separate validation cohort made up of roughly 120 different subjects was used. To predict cytomegalovirus infection status, the study brought together high-throughput TCR immunosequencing, statistical association of individual TCRs with disease status, and machine learning. A later analysis re-examined previously published TCR beta repertoires from 500 to 700 donors and added high-resolution HLA genotyping to investigate patterns of TCR occurrence. In the later analysis, no new phenotypic data were used to find candidate immune exposures; instead, reliance was placed on TCR beta sequences and their occurrence across donors. In an earlier analysis of a few hundred of the donors, high-throughput TCR beta sequencing was used to judge whether each TCR beta V gene segment behaved as functional or pseudogenic. Donor age, sex, ethnicity and CMV serostatus were compiled together with the repertoire data. A later genetic analysis took genome-wide SNP genotypes for about 65% of the roughly 670 donors and used that subset as a discovery cohort. All discovery cohort repertoires had been generated using a single sequencing platform. HLA typing covered class I and class II loci at four-digit resolution. The number of typed donors differed by locus: about 629-630 for A, B, C, DRB1 and DQB1; roughly 510 for DQA1; 606 for DPA1; and some 430 for DPB1. Four or five DR-DQ haplotypes were handled as single units for association and clustering because linkage in the cohort was strong. Among some 400 genotyped donors of the cohort, an average of about 240,000 unique TCR beta nucleotide sequences were sequenced per donor, around a sixth of them non-productive. Summary of the overall study and its limitations: A later analysis associated 16,951 TCR beta sequences with specific HLA alleles at a false discovery rate of 0.05. In a later analysis, TCR association rates were found to vary across HLA loci, with the most associated TCRs seen for DRB1 alleles and the fewest for HLA-C alleles. Most TCR sequences were observed very rarely across donors, whereas some public TCRs were present in many individuals. Roughly uniform sequencing depth across donors was assumed in presence/absence analyses, although this assumption may not hold. Because counts were too low, seventeen rarely observed V segments, including chromosome 9 orphons, were excluded from the earlier analysis of several hundred of the donors. A later analysis found that most CMV-associated TCR beta chains appeared HLA-restricted, with HLA associations seemingly driven largely by CMV exposure. The classifier was reported to diagnose cytomegalovirus status with high specificity and sensitivity in both the original and validation cohorts. Linkage disequilibrium might explain the correlated functional status among segregating V segments, but an unknown experimental factor could not be excluded. The cohort was sequenced for TCR beta chains only, and without alpha or paired-chain data the features that could be detected were limited. The authors suggested that the approach could potentially be extended to other disease states and immunological phenotypes. A later genetic analysis reported fewer N-insertions in productive TCRs among donors in an Asian-associated ancestry cluster than the roughly 700-donor mean. Because HLA typing was missing for some donors at each locus, association tests included only the typed subset. The study gave a list of 150 to 200 TCR beta chains associated with cytomegalovirus. An association between a missense DCLRE1C variant and V-gene and J-gene trimming of TCR beta chains was found in a later genetic analysis and replicated in an independent cohort. Strong co-occurrence of HLA alleles, especially DR and DQ, made assigning TCR associations to individual alleles difficult. The sequencing pipeline was judged likely to have produced a cluster of highly shared sequence variants as a technical artifact. The only immune exposure information available for the cohort was CMV serostatus. In vitro tests confirmed that a few of the cytomegalovirus-associated TCR beta chains recognize cytomegalovirus antigens. In a later analysis, HLA-associated TCR beta chains showed more clonal expansion and lower generation probabilities than non-associated chains that were equally common. Broadly in line with IMGT annotations, most TCR beta V segments showed up in productive rearrangements about 87% or about 30% of the time in an earlier analysis of roughly 590 of the donors. Several of the top co-occurrence clusters appeared to be linked to parvovirus B19, influenza, CMV and Epstein-Barr virus, according to a later analysis. A further reported finding was that TCR beta sequences accurately predicted the HLA-A and HLA-B alleles for most subjects in the first cohort. The 87-base-pair reads could not distinguish some IMGT-functional V segments, including TRBV6-2 and TRBV6-3, so those segments were excluded.

CDR1 and CDR2, per the germline V gene, are SGHTS and YDEGEE. V drops 0 bases and J drops 0 bases, leaving 12 bases in between. From cysteine to phenylalanine, the CDR3 is 17 amino acids long. Only the CDR3 part of the read is kept: 51 bases, read in frame from the first base. In total, roughly 710 healthy bone marrow donors made up the cohort. At the time of sampling, every cohort member was nominally healthy, though immune exposures that went unrecorded were likely present. The donor tested CMV seronegative, placing the donor among the 350 or so seronegative members of the cohort. Each donor provided a peripheral blood sample, and peripheral blood mononuclear cells were used for TCR beta sequencing. The Qiagen DNeasy Blood Extraction Kit was used to extract genomic DNA from the blood cell samples. Library preparation was by the immunoSEQ multiplex PCR assay. The multiplex PCR relied on a mix of 60 forward primers for TCR Vbeta segments and 13 reverse primers for TCR Jbeta segments. The CDR3 region of rearranged TCR beta genes was amplified from genomic DNA with a multiplex PCR assay. Amplified TCR beta libraries were sequenced as 87-base-pair reads on the Illumina HiSeq System. Processing in the source paper ran as follows. Across the 670 or so repertoires, a later analysis counted 80 million or so unique TCR beta chains, roughly 11 million of which were shared by at least two donors. Raw reads were error-corrected and collapsed into unique sequences with a nearest-neighbor algorithm that merged closely related sequences to remove PCR and sequencing errors. V, D and J gene segments were assigned by aligning CDR3 sequences to IMGT reference sequences. Each retained sequence needed at least a six-nucleotide match to both a V gene segment and a J gene segment. A rearrangement counted as productive if the CDR3 had no stop codons and remained in frame with V and J, and every other rearrangement counted as non-productive. CDR3 was defined by IMGT convention, running from the second conserved V-encoded cysteine to the conserved J-encoded phenylalanine. In an earlier analysis of more than 550 of the donors, sequences lacking an unambiguous match to a single V gene segment were excluded. An earlier analysis of over 450 of the donors classified V segments as functional when productive rearrangements were above 56.7% and as segregating when the standard deviation between donors was above 5%. A statistical classification framework was developed to diagnose cytomegalovirus status using the catalog of TCR beta chain sequences. In a later analysis, V and J genes were assigned by comparing TCR nucleotide sequences against IMGT/GENE-DB human TR gene sequences. In a later analysis, CDR3 sequences and most-parsimonious VDJ recombination scenarios were assigned using the TCRdist pipeline. A later analysis defined each TCR beta chain by its CDR3 amino acid sequence plus V-gene family, and excluded reads lacking a unique V-gene family. A later analysis removed several hundred highly shared, low-generation-probability nucleotide sequences to deal with suspected cross-contamination and a sequencing artifact. A later analysis calculated a clonal expansion index for each public chain from normalized within-repertoire ranks of inferred template counts. Generation probabilities in a later analysis came from a VDJ recombination model fitted to out-of-frame rearrangements, and those results were checked against IGoR. In a later analysis, TCR-TCR, TCR-HLA and TCR-CMV co-occurrence was scored with hypergeometric tests, and a repertoire-size bias correction was applied to TCR pairs. In a later analysis, false discovery rates were estimated by permuting HLA or CMV assignments 20 times. A later analysis grouped co-occurring TCRs with DBSCAN, adding TCRdist sequence similarity when clustering within HLA-allele-positive subsets. Co-occurrence clustering excluded repertoires with fewer than 30,000 or more than 120,000 public chains, plus five with anomalous nucleotide sharing. What TCRdb holds here is the immuneACCESS table cut down to in-frame rearrangements. Part of the clones is not present; checked against another copy, under half of the missing clones reflect an unresolved V gene, and the others are unexplained. D and trimming were read from the DNA, whereas the V and J calls and clone size are those reported in that table. Within this sample are about 160,000 clones, with 84% of them counted one time only. The top ten constitute 0.35% to 0.4% of the sample.

Sequenced input: PBMCs. The sequence came from a boy aged 2 to 10 in good health and CMV-seronegative. Recombination connected TRBV5-8 to TRBJ1-4; TRBD1 is possibly the D segment (6 matching bases). The bases are TGTGCCAGCAGCTTGGGGCAGGGGCCAGCAACTAATGAAAAACTGTTTTTT. Its translation is CASSLGQGPATNEKLFF.